This T cell receptor (beta chain) was documented in a study of early T cells in non-severe SARS-CoV-2 infection. Turning to the study itself: It was bulk RNA from unsorted whole blood that was sequenced, and the chains were unpaired. Study-level points and caveats: Anti-spike CD8 specificities were favored by VDJdb matching, whose results missed private and CD4 specificities.

V lost 5 bases and J lost 5, with 12 bases in between. This CDR3 has 12 residues. Germline CDR1 reads SQVTM; CDR2 reads ANQGSEA. This clonotype was found many times. Antigen unknown. Individual cDNA molecules each received unique molecular identifiers attached to them. TCRdb analysed the 5' RACE reads with MiXCR anew, one entry per CDR3 protein. The data contain approximately 90,000 distinct CDR3 sequences, about an eighth of them singletons. The chain links TRBV29-1 to TRBJ2-5, with D uncertain. This receptor was taken from an adult who was a healthcare worker with PCR-confirmed SARS-CoV-2 infection or an uninfected control (not recorded which). The sequencing here drew on whole blood, taken at baseline. CDR3 in amino acids: CSVFAVMETQYF. CDR3 DNA: TGCAGCGTTTTTGCGGTTATGGAGACCCAGTACTTC.